Shown below are 21 T cell receptor beta chains from a single sample sequenced in a study of T cell repertoires in cytomegalovirus infection. TCRdb ran MiXCR on the reads and lists one entry per CDR3 protein. The data contain roughly 990,000 distinct CDR3 sequences, around 31% of them singletons. Antigens of these TCRs are unknown. Sequenced material: cultured CD8+ T cells from PBMCs, taken from culture after CMV antigen stimulation. These TCRs come from a human donor in good health (CMV status not recorded). Some clones in this sample may be carry-over from other donors' samples.

A few counts support this clonotype. This chain joins TRBV12-3 or TRBV12-4 and TRBJ2-1; possible D gene TRBD1, 6 bases. This CDR3 has 13 amino acids. The V gene lost 7 bases and the J gene lost 4 bases, with 11 bases spanning the gap. The CDR3 nucleotides read TGTGCCAGCATCCGGGACACTTACAATGAGCAGTTCTTC. Residues: CASIRDTYNEQFF.

With respect to this clonotype: An end of the junction differs from the germline gene, which may be a read error. CDR3 DNA: TGTGCCAGCAGCTTGGCTCTCGGACCTCAAGAAAAACTGTTTTTT. It yields the protein CASSLALGPQEKLFF. The chain joins TRBV5-3 to TRBJ1-4; no clear D. TRBV5-3 falls under the ORF class, with uncertain function. This CDR3 region has 15 residues.

This clonotype was picked up many times. V usage is TRBV7-6 and J usage is TRBJ2-2, with 9 bases that match TRBD2. Trimming at V came to 5 bases and at J to 3 bases, leaving 7 bases not matched to a gene. CDR1 is SGHVS, CDR2 FNYEAQ, per germline. There are 16 residues in the CDR3. CDR3 nucleotide sequence: TGTGCCAGCAGCCTACTACTAGCGGGTGACACCGGGGAGCTGTTTTTT. Translation gives CASSLLLAGDTGELFF.

In its sample, this clonotype was seen a few times. The gene calls are TRBV12-3 or TRBV12-4 and TRBJ2-7, with D uncertain. The CDR3 runs 13 residues. Trimming stripped 5 bases from V and 3 bases from J, with 11 bases between. CDR3 protein: CASSLTSIYEQYF. The CDR3 nucleotides are TGTGCCAGCAGTCTTACATCTATCTACGAGCAGTACTTC.

In its sample, this clonotype was seen many times. This rearrangement joins TRBV5-1 to TRBJ1-4; 12 bases agree with TRBD1. Germline CDR1 reads SGHRS; CDR2 reads YFSETQ. With 5 bases clipped from V and 8 bases from J, the junction kept 13 bases outside the gene matches. This CDR3 spans 17 amino acids. Here the CDR3 DNA reads TGCGCCAGCAGTCAGGGACAGGGGGCTCGGGTGAACGAAAAACTGTTTTTT. It encodes CASSQGQGARVNEKLFF.

Notes on this clonotype: A single base separates this from a much larger clone, so it may be a read error. The chain combines TRBV7-6 with TRBJ1-1, with D possibly being TRBD1 (5 bases). Trimming shortened V by 4 bases and J by 0 bases, and 18 bases separated the two germline ends. The CDR3 is 17 residues long. Germline lookup yields CDR1 SGHVS and CDR2 FNYEAQ. For the CDR3, the DNA is TGTGCCAGCAGCTCCCTTGGGACGGGCGATGTGAACACTGAAGCTTTCTTT. As protein: CASSSLGTGDVNTEAFF.

The CDR3 DNA is TGTGCCAGCGGGCGAAATCAGCCCCAGCATTTT. It specifies CASGRNQPQHF. The rearrangement links TRBV6-1 to TRBJ1-5, with D unresolved. From germline, CDR1 is MNHNS and CDR2 SASEGT. V lost 8 bases to trimming and J lost 4 bases, with 6 bases between them. The CDR3 totals 11 residues.

The CDR3 DNA reads as TGTGCCAGCAGTTTAGGGGTGAGGGGGCCGAGCTACACCTTC. Translation gives CASSLGVRGPSYTF. The chain has TRBV27 and TRBJ1-2; 7 nucleotides align to TRBD1. Germline V gene lookup returns CDR1 MNHEY and CDR2 SMNVEV (reference sequence). Unmatched junction bases numbered 9, after V lost 2 bases and J lost 9 bases. The length of the CDR3 is 14 residues.

This clonotype was counted a few times. The chain employs TRBV27 and TRBJ2-7; TRBD1 matches at 7 bases. The V and J ends lost 6 bases and 7 bases, in that order; junction bases with no gene match: 9. The germline V gene encodes CDR1 MNHEY and CDR2 SMNVEV (reference sequence). CDR3 length: 13 residues. The CDR3 DNA is TGTGCCAGCAGCCAGGGACAGACCCAAGAGCAGTACTTC. This translates into CASSQGQTQEQYF.

The chain is built from TRBV11-1 and TRBJ2-7; 7 bases line up with TRBD1. The CDR3 has 15 amino acids. Germline V gene lookup returns CDR1 SGHAT and CDR2 FQDESV (reference sequence). Germline trimming cut 5 bases from V and 2 bases from J; bases unmatched to any gene: 9. Here the CDR3 DNA reads TGTGCCAGCAGCACCCGGGACAGAGATACCTACGAGCAGTACGTC. Residues: CASSTRDRDTYEQYV.

Only a few counts were recorded for this clonotype. The chain links TRBV7-9 to TRBJ2-4, with a possible D match to TRBD1 (5 bases). CDR3 length: 12 residues. Looked up from germline, CDR1 is SEHNR and CDR2 is FQNEAQ (reference sequence). Trimming removed 5 bases at V and 6 bases at J, with 8 bases between. The CDR3 DNA is TGTGCCAGCAGCGTGACAGTAAACATTCAGTACTTC. It is translated as CASSVTVNIQYF.

This chain joins TRBV7-2 and TRBJ1-4, with D perhaps TRBD1 (6 bases). Trimming stripped 5 bases from V and 7 bases from J, with 14 bases between. From germline, CDR1 is SGHTA and CDR2 FQGNSA. The CDR3 totals 14 residues. Here the CDR3 DNA reads TGTGCCAGCAGCCAAGGGGGGTTAGTTGAAAAACTGTTTTTT. Amino acid sequence: CASSQGGLVEKLFF.

In its sample, this clonotype was seen a few times. This sequence joins TRBV4-1 and TRBJ2-1; possibly TRBD2 for D (5 bases). The CDR3 covers 13 residues. V gave up 1 base and J gave up 8 bases, with 9 bases separating them. Germline V gene data show CDR1 as MGHRA and CDR2 as YSYEKL. The CDR3 is CASSQAQADEQFF. In DNA, the CDR3 is TGCGCCAGCAGCCAAGCCCAAGCGGATGAGCAGTTCTTC.

About this clonotype itself: A read error may produce the germline difference seen at one junction end. The gene calls are TRBV7-8 and TRBJ2-2; D is possibly TRBD2 (6 bases). The CDR3 length is 15 residues. Germline values: CDR1 SGHVS, CDR2 FQNEAQ. The CDR3 here is CASSFGGANTGGLFF. The CDR3 DNA reads as TGTGCCAGCAGCTTTGGGGGAGCGAACACCGGGGGGCTGTTTTTT.

This clonotype came up a few times. The rearrangement links TRBV5-4 to TRBJ1-2, with TRBD1 as a possible D gene (6 bases). The CDR3 runs 14 residues. Between the trimmed V and J ends, which lost 1 base and 5 bases, there was a span of 12 bases. The germline V gene encodes CDR1 SGHNT and CDR2 YYREEE (reference sequence). The CDR3: CASSLQEGVYGYTF. DNA of the CDR3: TGTGCCAGCAGCTTGCAGGAGGGGGTGTATGGCTACACCTTC.

V gene TRBV14 combines with J gene TRBJ2-1, with 13 bases lining up with TRBD2. The length of the CDR3 is 17 residues. The V gene end was trimmed by 1 base and the J gene end by 4 bases; junction bases not matched to a gene: 4. Germline-derived CDR1 and CDR2 are SGHDN and FVKESK. This CDR3 is CASSQGTSGGYYNEQFF. The CDR3 DNA is TGTGCCAGCAGCCAAGGGACTAGCGGGGGTTATTACAATGAGCAGTTCTTC. Full variable domain (missing parts from reference TRBV14 and TRBJ2-1): EAGVTQFPSHSVIEKGQTVTLRCDPISGHDNLYWYRRVMGKEIKFLLHFVKESKQDESGMPNNRFLAERTGGTYSTLKVQPAELEDSGVYFCASSQGTSGGYYNEQFFGPGTRLTVL.

The genes are TRBV7-6 and TRBJ2-3; TRBD1 matches 7 bases. V lost 10 bases to trimming and J lost 6 bases; unmatched junction nucleotides: 19. Germline CDR1 is SGHVS and CDR2 is FNYEAQ. CDR3 length equals 16 residues. The CDR3 is CANSRSWDSPVDTQYF. The DNA for the CDR3 is TGTGCCAACAGTCGCTCTTGGGACAGCCCCGTCGATACGCAGTATTTT.

The V call is TRBV7-9, the J call TRBJ1-5; TRBD1 matches 7 bases. The trim removed 5 bases at V and 6 bases at J, leaving 7 bases unmatched. The CDR3 loop spans 14 amino acids. Germline assignment: CDR1 SEHNR and CDR2 FQNEAQ (reference sequence). The CDR3 spells CASSNQTGSQPQHF. Here the CDR3 DNA reads TGTGCCAGCAGCAATCAGACAGGGAGTCAGCCCCAGCATTTT.

This clonotype was seen repeatedly, ten times or more. The genes are TRBV7-3 and TRBJ2-3, with D perhaps TRBD2 (5 bases). The length of the CDR3 is 15 residues. From germline, CDR1 is SGHTA and CDR2 FQGTGA. The V end lost 2 bases, the J end lost 5 bases, and 14 bases lay between the germline ends. The CDR3 nucleotides read TGTGCCAGCAGCTTAGAGGGTAGGGTCGGAGATACGCAGTATTTT. Translating it yields CASSLEGRVGDTQYF.

The sample holds a few counts of this clonotype. The chain combines TRBV7-9 with TRBJ1-2; D call uncertain. The CDR3 contains 13 residues. CDR1 and CDR2 (germline): SEHNR, FQNEAQ (reference sequence). Trimming cost V 7 bases and J 0 bases, with 9 bases left between them. This CDR3 is CASTQQTNYGYTF. CDR3 bases: TGTGCCAGCACCCAGCAAACTAACTATGGCTACACCTTC.

This clonotype has more than one count but fewer than ten. The V and J genes are TRBV14 and TRBJ2-5; D is possibly TRBD2 (5 bases). The CDR3 has 13 amino acids. Germline lookup yields CDR1 SGHDN and CDR2 FVKESK. Trimming left V 4 bases short and J 4 bases short, with 10 bases between. The CDR3: CASSPGLLETQYF. CDR3 in DNA: TGTGCCAGCAGCCCTGGACTCCTAGAGACCCAGTACTTC.